The 17 T cell receptor beta chains presented below share a single source sample, sequenced in a study of radiation and T cells in renal cell carcinoma. Libraries were prepared by immunoSEQ multiplex PCR; TCRdb keeps only in-frame clonotypes and omits some of them. The sample shows about 16,000 clones, under 70% of them seen only once. Stated treatment: treatment-naive control, cytoreductive nephrectomy. The sample was tumor tissue, taken from a patient whose treatment was nephrectomy without radiotherapy. The receptors shown here come from a man aged 35-49 years with renal cell carcinoma.

The chain has TRBV5-1 and TRBJ1-5; D perhaps matches TRBD1 (5 bases). The germline V gene encodes CDR1 SGHRS and CDR2 YFSETQ. Trimming cost V 0 bases and J 5 bases, with 12 bases left between them. This CDR3 has 15 amino acids. The CDR3 spells CASSLAPGPDQPQHF. CDR3 nucleotide sequence: TGCGCCAGCAGCTTGGCCCCAGGGCCAGATCAGCCCCAGCATTTT. Full variable domain (missing parts from reference TRBV5-1 and TRBJ1-5): KAGVTQTPRYLIKTRGQQVTLSCSPISGHRSVSWYQQTPGQGLQFLFEYFSETQRNKGNFPGRFSGRQFSNSRSEMNVSTLELGDSALYLCASSLAPGPDQPQHFGDGTRLSIL.

The chain is built from TRBV6-5 and TRBJ1-1, with D maybe TRBD1 (6 bases). CDR1 MNHEY and CDR2 SVGAGI come from the germline V gene. Trimming took 7 bases from V and 1 from J, leaving 13 bases between them. This CDR3 comprises 14 residues. This CDR3 is CASKRQAPNTEAFF. The DNA of the CDR3 is TGTGCCAGCAAAAGACAGGCACCGAACACTGAAGCTTTCTTT.

The chain joins TRBV5-1 to TRBJ2-1; D may be TRBD2 (6 bases). This CDR3 comprises 16 residues. Trimming stripped 1 base from V and 6 bases from J, with 17 bases between. Looked up from germline, CDR1 is SGHRS and CDR2 is YFSETQ. The CDR3 nucleotides read TGCGCCAGCAGCTTGTCCCCCGGGGGAGGTTCCAATGAGCAGTTCTTC. Translation: CASSLSPGGGSNEQFF.

In this sample, this clone turned up a few times. This chain uses TRBV4-1 with TRBJ2-7, with 7 bases aligning to TRBD2. Germline V gene sequence: CDR1 MGHRA, CDR2 YSYEKL. The CDR3 loop spans 14 amino acids. J lost 5 bases, V lost 4 bases, and 8 bases had no gene match. In nucleotides, the CDR3 is TGCGCCAGCAGCCTCCGGGCGGGGGAAGACGAGCAGTACTTC. The encoded protein is CASSLRAGEDEQYF.

As concerns this clone: At one of its ends the junction is not consistent with the germline gene, which may arise from a read error. The rearrangement uses TRBV10-3 and TRBJ1-6; D remains unclear. This CDR3 contains 13 residues. CDR1 and CDR2 from the germline V gene are ENHRY and SYGVKD. The DNA for the CDR3 is TGTGCCATCTCGATCGGGGATAAATCACCCCTCCACTTT. Amino acids: CAISIGDKSPLHF.

V usage is TRBV5-4 and J usage is TRBJ2-7; D remains unclear. Germline-derived CDR1 and CDR2 are SGHNT and YYREEE (reference sequence). The CDR3 extends over 14 amino acids. The V end was cut by 0 bases, the J end by 2 bases, with 9 bases between. The chain's CDR3 is CASSLGGRPYEQYF. The CDR3 bases are TGTGCCAGCAGCTTGGGCGGACGTCCCTACGAGCAGTACTTC.

The J gene is TRBJ1-5, the V gene TRBV28, with unresolved D. The CDR3 spans 12 residues. In germline, CDR1 is MDHEN, CDR2 SYDVKM. Trimming took 5 bases from V and 4 from J, leaving 6 bases between them. This CDR3 is CASSLPNQPQHF. The CDR3 DNA sequence: TGTGCCAGCAGTCTCCCAAATCAGCCCCAGCATTTT.

A few counts support this clone. The CDR3 sequence: CASSETGGVNTEAFF. The CDR3, as DNA: TGTGCCAGCAGTGAAACAGGGGGCGTGAACACTGAAGCTTTCTTT. The chain joins TRBV6-1 to TRBJ1-1; TRBD1 matches 9 bases. V dropped 2 bases and J dropped 0; count of bases not matched to a gene: 1. The CDR3 loop spans 15 amino acids. The V gene's germline CDR1 is MNHNS and CDR2 SASEGT.

The chain is built from TRBV28 and TRBJ1-6; possible D gene TRBD1, 5 bases. V shed 5 bases and J shed 6 bases, with 17 bases lying between them. CDR1 is MDHEN, CDR2 SYDVKM, per germline. This CDR3 region has 16 residues. The CDR3 nucleotides are TGTGCCAGCAGTCGACAATGGGACGGGGTTAATTCACCCCTCCACTTT. Residues: CASSRQWDGVNSPLHF.

By share of the sample, this clone is medium-sized. J is TRBJ1-4 and V is TRBV4-1, with 7 bases fitting TRBD1. V trimming: 1 base; J trimming: 7 bases; junction bases outside the gene matches: 9. The CDR3 length is 16 residues. Germline CDR1 reads MGHRA; CDR2 reads YSYEKL. CDR3 coding DNA: TGCGCCAGCAGCCAAGGCCATGGGACAGAGCGTGAAAAACTGTTTTTT. It yields the protein CASSQGHGTEREKLFF.

V and J are TRBV20-1 and TRBJ2-7, with D tentatively TRBD1 (6 bases). V was shortened by 7 bases and J by 2 bases, with 9 bases between the two germline ends. The CDR3 totals 11 residues. CDR1 and CDR2 from the germline V gene are DFQATT and SNEGSKA (reference sequence). CDR3 sequence (DNA): TGCAGTGTCAGGACAGCCTACGAGCAGTACTTC. Translating it yields CSVRTAYEQYF.

CDR3 region: CASRGPSGEQYF. The DNA of the CDR3 is TGTGCCAGCAGGGGACCATCGGGGGAGCAGTACTTC. The chain links TRBV7-7 to TRBJ2-7; D possibly matches TRBD1 or TRBD2 (5 bases each). The CDR3 extends over 12 amino acids. V was clipped by 6 bases and J by 7 bases, with 13 bases between them. Per germline, CDR1 SSHAT and CDR2 FNYEAQ (reference sequence).

This chain joins TRBV4-2 and TRBJ2-3; D remains unclear. CDR1 and CDR2 from the germline V gene are LGHNA and YNFKEQ. Trimming stripped 1 base from V and 5 bases from J, with 4 bases between. This CDR3 comprises 12 residues. In DNA form, the CDR3 reads TGTGCCAGCAGCCAAGGAGGAGATACGCAGTATTTT. It translates to CASSQGGDTQYF.

This chain joins TRBV19 and TRBJ2-6; D tentatively reads TRBD1 or TRBD2 (6 bases each). This CDR3 has 16 residues. V lost 5 bases to trimming and J lost 0 bases, with 11 bases between them. The germline V gene encodes CDR1 LNHDA and CDR2 SQIVND (reference sequence). CDR3 DNA: TGTGCCAGTAGTCGAGGGGGGTACTCTGGGGCCAACGTCCTGACTTTC. It translates to CASSRGGYSGANVLTF.

This chain connects TRBV11-2 to TRBJ2-7, with D perhaps matching TRBD2 (6 bases). CDR3 size: 14 residues. V was cut by 5 bases and J by 1 base, with 12 bases left in between. Per germline, CDR1 SGHAT and CDR2 FQNNGV. The CDR3 DNA follows: TGTGCCAGCAGCCTCGGTAGCGGTTCCTACGAGCAGTACTTC. Protein: CASSLGSGSYEQYF.

This chain connects TRBV19 to TRBJ2-4; 7 bases are a match to TRBD1. V lost 7 bases, J lost 3 bases, and 12 bases stayed unmatched. The CDR3 has 16 residues. Germline V gives CDR1 LNHDA, CDR2 SQIVND (reference sequence). DNA for the CDR3: TGTGCCAGTACCCCAAGACAGGGAAACGGCAAAAACATTCAGTACTTC. This sequence encodes CASTPRQGNGKNIQYF.

The chain combines TRBV6-1 with TRBJ2-4, with 7 positions matching TRBD2. V trimming: 7 bases; J trimming: 7 bases; junction bases outside the gene matches: 10. The CDR3 has 14 residues. CDR1 and CDR2 (germline): MNHNS, SASEGT. As DNA, the CDR3 is TGTGCCAGCACCGTTGGGGACGGGGGGAACATTCAGTACTTC. Residues: CASTVGDGGNIQYF.